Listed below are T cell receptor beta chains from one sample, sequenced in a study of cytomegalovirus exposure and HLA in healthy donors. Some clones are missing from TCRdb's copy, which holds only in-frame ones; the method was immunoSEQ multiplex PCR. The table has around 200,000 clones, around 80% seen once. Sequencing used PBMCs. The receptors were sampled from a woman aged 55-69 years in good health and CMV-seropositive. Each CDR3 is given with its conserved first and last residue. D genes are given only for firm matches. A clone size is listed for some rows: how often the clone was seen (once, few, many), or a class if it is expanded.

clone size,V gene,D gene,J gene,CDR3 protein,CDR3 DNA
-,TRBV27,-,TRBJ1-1,CASRIPGGTEAFF,TGTGCCAGCAGAATCCCCGGGGGCACTGAAGCTTTCTTT
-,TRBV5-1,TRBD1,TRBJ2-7,CASSLGDRTYEQYF,TGCGCCAGCAGCTTAGGGGACAGAACCTACGAGCAGTACTTC
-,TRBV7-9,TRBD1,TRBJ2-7,CASSGGQERPYEQYF,TGTGCCAGCAGCGGGGGACAGGAGAGACCCTACGAGCAGTACTTC
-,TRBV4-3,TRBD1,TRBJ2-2,CASSRTGATGELFF,TGCGCCAGCAGCCGAACAGGGGCCACCGGGGAGCTGTTTTTT
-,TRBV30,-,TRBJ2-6,CAWRKGWPSSGANGLTF,TGTGCCTGGAGGAAAGGGTGGCCCAGCTCTGGGGCCAACGGCCTGACTTTC
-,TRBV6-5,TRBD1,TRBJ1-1,CASRYTGTEVSEAFF,TGTGCCAGCAGATATACCGGGACAGAGGTGTCTGAAGCTTTCTTT
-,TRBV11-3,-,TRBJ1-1,CASSFVPDTEAFF,TGTGCCAGCAGCTTCGTGCCAGACACTGAAGCTTTCTTT
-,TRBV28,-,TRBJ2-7,CASSAGTRDSYEQYF,TGTGCCAGCAGTGCCGGGACACGCGACTCCTACGAGCAGTACTTC
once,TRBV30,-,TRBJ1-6,CAWSAQTVVPLHF,TGTGCCTGGAGTGCCCAGACTGTGGTGCCCCTCCACTTT
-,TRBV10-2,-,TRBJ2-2,CASSESFGPRAGRELFF,TGCGCCAGCAGTGAGTCGTTTGGACCTAGGGCGGGAAGGGAGCTGTTTTTT
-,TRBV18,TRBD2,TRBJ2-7,CASSPREWLEEQYF,TGTGCCAGCTCACCGCGGGAGTGGCTTGAGGAGCAGTACTTC
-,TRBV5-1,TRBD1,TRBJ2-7,CASSLAGTVTYEQYF,TGCGCCAGCAGCTTGGCCGGGACAGTGACCTACGAGCAGTACTTC
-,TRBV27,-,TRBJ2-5,CASSLIAPQGGVQETQYF,TGTGCCAGCAGTTTAATTGCCCCCCAAGGCGGGGTACAAGAGACCCAGTACTTC
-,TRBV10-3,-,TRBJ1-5,CAISESRNSNQPQHF,TGTGCCATCAGTGAAAGCAGGAATAGCAATCAGCCCCAGCATTTT
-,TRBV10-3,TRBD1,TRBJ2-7,CASSGQGAAYEQYF,TGTGCCAGCAGTGGACAGGGGGCGGCCTACGAGCAGTACTTC
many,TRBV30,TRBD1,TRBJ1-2,CAWSVQGTGFGYTF,TGTGCCTGGAGTGTACAGGGGACTGGGTTCGGCTACACCTTC
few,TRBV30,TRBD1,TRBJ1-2,CAWSVQGAIYGYTF,TGTGCCTGGAGCGTACAGGGGGCAATCTATGGCTACACCTTC
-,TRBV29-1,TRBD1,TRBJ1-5,CSVRDRENQPQHF,TGCAGCGTTAGGGACAGGGAAAATCAGCCCCAGCATTTT
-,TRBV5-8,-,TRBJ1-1,CASSLGGVNTEAFF,TGTGCCAGCAGCTTAGGGGGGGTGAACACTGAAGCTTTCTTT
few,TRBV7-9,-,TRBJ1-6,CASSLERNSPLHF,TGTGCCAGCAGCTTGGAGAGGAATTCACCCCTCCACTTT
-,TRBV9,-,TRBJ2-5,CASTWTRWETQYF,TGTGCCAGCACCTGGACTCGATGGGAGACCCAGTACTTC
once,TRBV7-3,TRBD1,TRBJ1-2,CASSLRQGDGYTF,TGTGCCAGCAGCTTAAGACAGGGAGATGGCTACACCTTC
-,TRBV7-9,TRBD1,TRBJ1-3,CASSSLGPGQGASGNTIYF,TGTGCCAGCAGCTCATTGGGGCCGGGACAGGGGGCTTCTGGAAACACCATATATTTT
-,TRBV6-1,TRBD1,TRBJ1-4,CASSLFGTGLEKLFF,TGTGCCAGCAGCCTATTCGGGACAGGGTTGGAAAAACTGTTTTTT